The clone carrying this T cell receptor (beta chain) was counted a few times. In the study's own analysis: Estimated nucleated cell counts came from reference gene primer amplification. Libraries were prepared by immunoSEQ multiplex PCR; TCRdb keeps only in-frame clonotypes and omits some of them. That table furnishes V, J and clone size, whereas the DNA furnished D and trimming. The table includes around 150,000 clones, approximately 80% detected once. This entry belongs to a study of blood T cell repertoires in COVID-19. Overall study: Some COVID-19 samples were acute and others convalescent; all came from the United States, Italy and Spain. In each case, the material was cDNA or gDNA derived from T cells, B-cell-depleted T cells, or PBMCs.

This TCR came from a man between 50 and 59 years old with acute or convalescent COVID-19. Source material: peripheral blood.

The CDR3 DNA sequence: TGTGCCAGCACGCCTCGGTCGTCCGGGGACACCGGGGAGCTGTTTTTT. Translation gives CASTPRSSGDTGELFF. J is TRBJ2-2 and V is TRBV18; maybe TRBD2 (5 bases). CDR3 length: 16 residues. The germline V gene has CDR1 KGHSH and CDR2 LQKENI. V was shortened by 8 bases and J by 3 bases, with 19 bases between the two germline ends.